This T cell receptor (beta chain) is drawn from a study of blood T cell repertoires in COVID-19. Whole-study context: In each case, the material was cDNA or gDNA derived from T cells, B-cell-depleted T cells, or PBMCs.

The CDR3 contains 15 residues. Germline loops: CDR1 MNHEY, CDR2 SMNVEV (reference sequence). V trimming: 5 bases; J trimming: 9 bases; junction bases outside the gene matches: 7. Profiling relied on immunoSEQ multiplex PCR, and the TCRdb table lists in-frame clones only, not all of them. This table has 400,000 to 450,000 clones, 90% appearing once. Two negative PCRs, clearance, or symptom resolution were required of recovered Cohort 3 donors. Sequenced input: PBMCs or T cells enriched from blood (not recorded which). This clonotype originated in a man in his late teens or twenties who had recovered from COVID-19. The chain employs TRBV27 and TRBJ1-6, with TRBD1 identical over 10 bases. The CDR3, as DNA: TGTGCCAGCAGTACCCGGGACAGGGGAGGTTCACCCCTCCACTTT. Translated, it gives CASSTRDRGGSPLHF.